This T cell receptor beta chain was observed in a study of beta chain features in type 1 diabetes. Findings of the study overall: Any role of HLA type in TCRB rearrangement remained unresolved here. The study found moderately but significantly shorter TCRB CDR3s in all four CD4+ subsets of Type 1 diabetes patients.

The J segment lost 0 bases and the V segment lost 2 bases, leaving 6 bases of the junction unmatched. CDR1 and CDR2 (germline): KGHSH, LQKENI. CDR3 length equals 19 residues. Expressed TCRB transcripts got sequenced, as all isolated RNA was reverse transcribed. Sequenced by immunoSEQ multiplex PCR; TCRdb stores in-frame clones only, minus some. The sample shows roughly 100,000 clones, approximately 30% of them seen only once. Donors underwent one heparinised blood draw, 100 to 150 mL on average. CD4+ cells of the naive, central memory, regulatory and stem cell-like memory types were sorted via CD45RO/CCR7/CD25/CD127/CD95/CD27. The authors obtained over 98% purity in all sorted populations. To note about this clone: Its antigen is as yet unknown.

The rearrangement joins TRBV18 to TRBJ2-6; 11 bases line up with TRBD2. Sequencing was carried out using central memory CD4+ T cells from blood. The sequence was obtained from a woman younger than 35 with type 1 diabetes. As DNA, the CDR3 is TGTGCCAGCTCACCATTGGGGACTAGCGGAAGCTCTGGGGCCAACGTCCTGACTTTC. Encoded protein: CASSPLGTSGSSGANVLTF.